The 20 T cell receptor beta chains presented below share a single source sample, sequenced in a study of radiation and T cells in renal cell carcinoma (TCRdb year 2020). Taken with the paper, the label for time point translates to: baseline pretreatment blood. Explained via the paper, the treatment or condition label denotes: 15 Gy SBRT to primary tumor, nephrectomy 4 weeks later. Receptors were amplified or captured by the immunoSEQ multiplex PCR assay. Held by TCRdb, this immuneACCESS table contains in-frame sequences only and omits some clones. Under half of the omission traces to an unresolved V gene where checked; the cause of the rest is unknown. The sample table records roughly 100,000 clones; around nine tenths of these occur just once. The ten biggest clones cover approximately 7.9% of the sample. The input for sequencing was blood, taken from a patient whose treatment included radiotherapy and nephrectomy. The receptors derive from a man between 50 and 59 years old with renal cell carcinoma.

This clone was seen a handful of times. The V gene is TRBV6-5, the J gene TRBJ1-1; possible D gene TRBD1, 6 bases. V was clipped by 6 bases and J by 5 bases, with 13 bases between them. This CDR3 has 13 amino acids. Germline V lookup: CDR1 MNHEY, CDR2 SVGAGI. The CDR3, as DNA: TGTGCCAGCAGCCTACAGGGAGAGACTGAAGCTTTCTTT. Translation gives CASSLQGETEAFF.

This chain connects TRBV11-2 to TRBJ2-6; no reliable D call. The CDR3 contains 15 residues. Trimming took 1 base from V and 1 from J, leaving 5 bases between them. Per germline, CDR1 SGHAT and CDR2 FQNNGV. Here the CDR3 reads CASSLAQSGANVLTF. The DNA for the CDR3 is TGTGCCAGCAGCTTAGCTCAATCTGGGGCCAACGTCCTGACTTTC.

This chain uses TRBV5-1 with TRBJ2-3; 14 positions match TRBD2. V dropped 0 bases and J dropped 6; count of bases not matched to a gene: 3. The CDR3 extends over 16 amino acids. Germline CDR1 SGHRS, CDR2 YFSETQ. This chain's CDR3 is CASSLAGTSGGDTQYF. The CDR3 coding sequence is TGCGCCAGCAGCTTGGCCGGGACTAGCGGGGGCGATACGCAGTATTTT.

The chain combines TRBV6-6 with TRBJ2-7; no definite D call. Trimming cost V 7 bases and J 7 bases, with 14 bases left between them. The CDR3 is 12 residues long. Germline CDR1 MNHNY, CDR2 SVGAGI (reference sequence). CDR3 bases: TGTGCCAGCACCGCCCCCGGGTTGGAGCAGTACTTC. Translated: CASTAPGLEQYF.

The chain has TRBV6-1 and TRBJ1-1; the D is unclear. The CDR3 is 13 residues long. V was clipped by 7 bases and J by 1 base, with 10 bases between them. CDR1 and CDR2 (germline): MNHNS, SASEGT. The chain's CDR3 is CASNYRENTEAFF. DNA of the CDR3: TGTGCCAGCAACTATAGGGAGAACACTGAAGCTTTCTTT.

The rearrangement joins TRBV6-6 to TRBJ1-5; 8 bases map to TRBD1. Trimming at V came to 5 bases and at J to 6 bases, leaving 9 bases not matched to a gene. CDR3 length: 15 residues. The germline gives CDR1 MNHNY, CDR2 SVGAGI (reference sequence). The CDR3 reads CASSAPDRAIQPQHF. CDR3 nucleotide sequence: TGTGCCAGCAGTGCGCCGGACAGGGCTATTCAGCCCCAGCATTTT.

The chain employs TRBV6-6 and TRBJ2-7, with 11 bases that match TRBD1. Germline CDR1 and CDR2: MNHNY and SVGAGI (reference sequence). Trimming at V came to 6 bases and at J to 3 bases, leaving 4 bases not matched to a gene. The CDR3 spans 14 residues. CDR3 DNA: TGTGCCAGCAGCTCCGGGACAGGGGGCTACGAGCAGTACTTC. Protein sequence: CASSSGTGGYEQYF.

The CDR3 nucleotides read TGTGCCAGCAAGCAGGGAACCTACGAGCAGTACTTC. Its protein product is CASKQGTYEQYF. The chain joins TRBV6-5 to TRBJ2-7; D is possibly TRBD1 (5 bases). This CDR3 comprises 12 residues. Between the trimmed V and J ends, which lost 7 bases and 2 bases, there was a span of 9 bases. CDR1 and CDR2 from the germline V gene are MNHEY and SVGAGI.

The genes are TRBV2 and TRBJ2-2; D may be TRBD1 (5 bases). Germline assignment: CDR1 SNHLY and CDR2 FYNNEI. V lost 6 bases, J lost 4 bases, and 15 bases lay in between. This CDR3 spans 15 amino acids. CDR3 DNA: TGTGCCAGCAGACCCATCGGCAGGGCCACCGGGGAGCTGTTTTTT. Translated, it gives CASRPIGRATGELFF.

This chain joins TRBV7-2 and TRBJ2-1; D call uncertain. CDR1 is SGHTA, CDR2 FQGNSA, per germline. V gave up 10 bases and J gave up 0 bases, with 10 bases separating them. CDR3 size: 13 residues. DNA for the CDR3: TGTGCCACCAGGTTGAACTCCTACAATGAGCAGTTCTTC. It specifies CATRLNSYNEQFF.

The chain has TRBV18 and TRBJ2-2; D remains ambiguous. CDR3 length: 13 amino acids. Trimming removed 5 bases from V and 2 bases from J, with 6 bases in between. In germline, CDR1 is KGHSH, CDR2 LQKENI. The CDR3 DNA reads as TGTGCCAGCTCATTTAGCAACACCGGGGAGCTGTTTTTT. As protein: CASSFSNTGELFF.

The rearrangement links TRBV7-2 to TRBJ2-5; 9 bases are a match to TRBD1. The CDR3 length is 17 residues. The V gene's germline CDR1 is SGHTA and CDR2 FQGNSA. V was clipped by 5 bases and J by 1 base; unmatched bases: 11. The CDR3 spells CASSPRTGELVQETQYF. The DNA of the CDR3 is TGTGCCAGCAGCCCTCGGACAGGGGAGCTAGTCCAAGAGACCCAGTACTTC.

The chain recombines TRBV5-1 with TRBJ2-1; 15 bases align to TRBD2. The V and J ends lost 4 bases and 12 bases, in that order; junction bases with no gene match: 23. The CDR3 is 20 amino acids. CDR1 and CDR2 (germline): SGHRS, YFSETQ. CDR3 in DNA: TGCGCCAGCAGCCGAGAACCGGGACTAGCGGGAGGAGGTACCCGGCAGGGGCAGTTCTTC. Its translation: CASSREPGLAGGGTRQGQFF.

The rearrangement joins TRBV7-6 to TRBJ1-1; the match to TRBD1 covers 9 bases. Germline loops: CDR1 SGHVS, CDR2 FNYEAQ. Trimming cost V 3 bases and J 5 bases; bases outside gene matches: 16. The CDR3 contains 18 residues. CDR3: CASSFLRTGEIGWTEAFF. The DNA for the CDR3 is TGTGCCAGCAGCTTTCTCAGGACAGGGGAAATAGGGTGGACTGAAGCTTTCTTT.

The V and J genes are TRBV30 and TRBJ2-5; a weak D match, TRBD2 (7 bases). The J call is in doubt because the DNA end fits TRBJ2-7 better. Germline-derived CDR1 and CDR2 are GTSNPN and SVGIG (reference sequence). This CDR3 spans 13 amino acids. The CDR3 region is CAWSRGEGDEQYF. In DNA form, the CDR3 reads TGTGCCTGGAGCCGGGGGGAGGGGGACGAGCAGTACTTC.

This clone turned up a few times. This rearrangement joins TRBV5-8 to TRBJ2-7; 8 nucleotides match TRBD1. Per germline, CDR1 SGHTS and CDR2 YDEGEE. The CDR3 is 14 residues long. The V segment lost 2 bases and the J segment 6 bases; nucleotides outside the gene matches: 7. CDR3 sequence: CASSFGQGGVEQYF. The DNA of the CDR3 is TGTGCCAGCAGCTTTGGACAGGGTGGCGTCGAGCAGTACTTC. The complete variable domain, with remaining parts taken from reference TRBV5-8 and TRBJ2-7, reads EAGVTQSPTHLIKTRGQQATLRCSPISGHTSVYWYQQALGLGLQFLLWYDEGEERNRGNFPPRFSGRQFPNYSSELNVNALELEDSALYLCASSFGQGGVEQYFGPGTRLTVT.

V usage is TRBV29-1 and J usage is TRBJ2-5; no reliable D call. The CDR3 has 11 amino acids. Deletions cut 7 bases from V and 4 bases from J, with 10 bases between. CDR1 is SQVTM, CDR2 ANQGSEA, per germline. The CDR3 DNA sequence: TGCAGCGGCGGAACCTTAGAGACCCAGTACTTC. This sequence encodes CSGGTLETQYF. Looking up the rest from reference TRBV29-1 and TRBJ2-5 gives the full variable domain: SAVISQKPSRDICQRGTSLTIQCQVDSQVTMMFWYRQQPGQSLTLIATANQGSEATYESGFVIDKFPISRPNLTFSTLTVSNMSPEDSSIYLCSGGTLETQYFGPGTRLLVL.

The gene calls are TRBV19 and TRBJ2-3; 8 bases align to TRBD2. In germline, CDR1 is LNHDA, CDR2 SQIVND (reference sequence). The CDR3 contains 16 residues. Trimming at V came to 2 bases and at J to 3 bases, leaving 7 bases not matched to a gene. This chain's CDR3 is CASSIRAGAITDTQYF. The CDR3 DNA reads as TGTGCCAGTAGTATACGAGCGGGAGCCATAACAGATACGCAGTATTTT.

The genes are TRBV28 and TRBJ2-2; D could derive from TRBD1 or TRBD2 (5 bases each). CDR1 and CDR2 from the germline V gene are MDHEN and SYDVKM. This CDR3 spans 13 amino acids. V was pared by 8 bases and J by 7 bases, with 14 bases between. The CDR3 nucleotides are TGTGCCAGCGGGGGAACTTTGGGCGGGGAGCTGTTTTTT. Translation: CASGGTLGGELFF.

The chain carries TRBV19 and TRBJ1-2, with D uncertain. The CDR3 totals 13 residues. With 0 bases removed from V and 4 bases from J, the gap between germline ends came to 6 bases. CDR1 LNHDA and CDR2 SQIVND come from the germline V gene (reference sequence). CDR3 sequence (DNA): TGTGCCAGTAGTATAGATGGCCTCTATGGCTACACCTTC. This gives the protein CASSIDGLYGYTF.